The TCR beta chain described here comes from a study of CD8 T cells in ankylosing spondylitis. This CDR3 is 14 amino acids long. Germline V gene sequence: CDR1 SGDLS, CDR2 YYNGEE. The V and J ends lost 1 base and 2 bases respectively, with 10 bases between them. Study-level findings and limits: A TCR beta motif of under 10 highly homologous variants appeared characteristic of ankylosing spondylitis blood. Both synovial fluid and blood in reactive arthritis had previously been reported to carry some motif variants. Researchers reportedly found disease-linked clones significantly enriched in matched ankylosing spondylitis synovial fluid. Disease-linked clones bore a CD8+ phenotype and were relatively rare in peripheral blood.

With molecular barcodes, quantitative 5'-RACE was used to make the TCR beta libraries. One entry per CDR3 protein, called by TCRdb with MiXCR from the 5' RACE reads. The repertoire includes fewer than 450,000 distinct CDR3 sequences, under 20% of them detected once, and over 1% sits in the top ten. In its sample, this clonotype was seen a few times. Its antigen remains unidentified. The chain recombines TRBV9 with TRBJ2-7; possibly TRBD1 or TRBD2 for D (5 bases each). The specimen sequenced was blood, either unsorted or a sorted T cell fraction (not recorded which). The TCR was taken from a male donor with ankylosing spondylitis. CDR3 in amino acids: CASSVTGTAYEQYF. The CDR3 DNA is TGTGCCAGCAGCGTAACCGGGACCGCCTACGAGCAGTACTTC.